Given below is one T cell receptor beta chain in context. Its antigen is unidentified. Profiled with immunoSEQ multiplex PCR; TCRdb holds only in-frame clones, not every one. The table includes 150,000 to 200,000 clones, around 93% detected once. This entry comes from a study of T cell responses to AZD1222 COVID-19 vaccine. CDR1 and CDR2 from the germline V gene are SGHTA and FQGTGA. The CDR3 spans 18 residues. With 5 bases removed from V and 7 bases from J, the gap between germline ends came to 27 bases. The study's findings and limits: Repertoire sampling happened only post peak T cell response. The donor cohort was predominantly white British with a female majority, and clonal diversity may have been underestimated.

The chain is built from TRBV7-3 and TRBJ2-1; D is possibly TRBD2 (7 bases). The source of this sequence is an adult in good health. Sequenced material: peripheral blood, taken on day 0 of AZD1222 vaccination. CDR3 sequence (DNA): TGTGCCAGCAGCCCCTTAAGGGGGGCCGGGAGGCCGGGGAATGAGCAGTTCTTC. Protein sequence: CASSPLRGAGRPGNEQFF.